This section outlines one T cell receptor beta chain sequence together with its context. As yet, its antigen is unknown. The assay was immunoSEQ multiplex PCR, and TCRdb's table has in-frame clones only and misses some. This table has 8,000 to 8,500 clones, about 89% appearing once. The CDR3 covers 16 residues. Germline V lookup: CDR1 LGHNA, CDR2 YNFKEQ. The ends lost 1 base at V and 10 bases at J; junction bases unmatched: 8. This sample was taken from a study of T cell clonotyping in hematopoietic cell transplantation. As for the study in general: Blood collection times were about day -28 and days 30, 100, 180 posttransplant.

Study-level findings and limits: Few recipient clonotypes overlapped donors; over 97% were de novo at given depth.

The sequence derives from a male patient aged 55-69 years who had an allogeneic stem cell transplant from a related donor, so the T cells may come from the graft donor. Some clones in this sample may be carry-over from other donors' samples. The chain carries TRBV4-2 and TRBJ1-6, with 9 bases matching TRBD1. Sequencing was performed on peripheral blood mononuclear cells, taken at the time of graft-versus-host disease after allogeneic stem cell transplant. The CDR3 bases are TGTGCCAGCAGCCAAGCGAAGACAGGGGGAAACTCACCCCTCCACTTT. It encodes CASSQAKTGGNSPLHF.